This TCR beta chain stems from a study of CD8 T cells in ankylosing spondylitis listed by TCRdb under 2017. For context, the study as a whole: T cell receptor beta repertoires were profiled in healthy donors and ankylosing spondylitis patients so that disease-linked TCR variants could be found. Peripheral blood samples were taken, and synovial fluid was additionally collected from ankylosing spondylitis patients. The full study cohort was made up of roughly 25 ankylosing spondylitis patients and 95 to 130 healthy donors.

Synovial fluid samples were matched to blood samples from the same ankylosing spondylitis patients. Trimming removed 3 bases from V and 11 bases from J; the gene matches leave 7 bases unexplained. Taken from cysteine to phenylalanine, the CDR3 has 13 residues. The retained sequence is limited to the CDR3, 39 bases, with the frame set at the first base. On this clonotype itself: There is no known antigen for this receptor. Base qualities are missing; no much larger clone stands one base away.

The research as a whole found: Blood from ankylosing spondylitis patients appeared to be characterized by a TCR beta motif made up of several highly homologous amino acid variants. Some of the motif variants had been reported before in the synovial fluid and blood of reactive arthritis patients, a finding that suggests common disease-initiation mechanisms. The disease-linked clones were reported as significantly enriched in matched synovial fluid samples from ankylosing spondylitis patients. The disease-linked clones had a CD8+ phenotype and were found at relatively low frequencies in peripheral blood.

Sequencer: Illumina HiSeq 2500. Quantitative 5'-RACE with molecular barcodes was used to prepare TCR beta libraries. Per the source publication's procedure: A new computational method, built on a probabilistic model of VDJ rearrangement, was used to identify disease-linked TCR variants. TCRdb redid the processing of the public reads, applying fastp at Q25 and MiXCR, and retained in-frame beta chains. Records with the same CDR3 protein are collapsed into one entry carrying the most frequent genes and DNA. Clone size and V and J calls follow TCRdb, not the original study. The sample table records roughly 130,000 distinct CDR3 sequences; approximately 9.2% of these occur just once. Together, the top ten hold about 7.3% of the sample.

This sequence originates from a male donor with ankylosing spondylitis. The sequence joins TRBV12-3 or TRBV12-4 to TRBJ1-1; 9 bases in the middle match TRBD1. Sequencing was carried out using synovial fluid, either unsorted or a sorted T cell fraction (not recorded which). The DNA sequence follows: TGTGCCAGCAGTTTCGGACAGGGGACGAGGGCTTTCTTT. It is translated as CASSFGQGTRAFF.